This T cell receptor beta chain was documented in a study of monozygotic twins with inflammatory bowel disease. Germline CDR1 is MNHEY and CDR2 is SMNVEV (reference sequence). This CDR3 contains 12 residues. A word on this clonotype: Its antigen is as yet unknown.

Study findings and constraints: Patient-to-patient differences in immunosuppressive treatment may have added variability to the repertoires.

Total RNA amounting to about 3,500 ng went into each TCR library. UMIs that had a 6-nucleotide sample barcode were put in using template switching. TCRdb re-called the 5' RACE reads and catalogs CDR3 proteins one per entry, DNA excluded. Listed are approximately 330,000 distinct CDR3 sequences; around 2% falls within the top ten. The J gene is TRBJ2-1, the V gene TRBV27; TCRdb designates TRBD1, a call that cannot be tested without DNA. The specimen sequenced was blood. This sequence originates from a human donor with ulcerative colitis or Crohn's disease, or a healthy co-twin of an affected twin (not recorded which). CDR3 protein: CASKGGYNEQFF.